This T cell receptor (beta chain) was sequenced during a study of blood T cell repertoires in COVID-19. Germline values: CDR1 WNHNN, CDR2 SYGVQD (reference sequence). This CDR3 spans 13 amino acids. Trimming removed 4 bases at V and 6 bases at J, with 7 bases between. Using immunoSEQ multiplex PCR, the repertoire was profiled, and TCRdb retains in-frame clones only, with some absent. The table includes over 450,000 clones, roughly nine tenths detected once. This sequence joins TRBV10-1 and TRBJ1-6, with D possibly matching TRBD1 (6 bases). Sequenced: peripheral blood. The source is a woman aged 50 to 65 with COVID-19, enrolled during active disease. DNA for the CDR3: TGCGCCAGCAGTGGGACAGCTAATTCACCCCTCCACTTT. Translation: CASSGTANSPLHF.